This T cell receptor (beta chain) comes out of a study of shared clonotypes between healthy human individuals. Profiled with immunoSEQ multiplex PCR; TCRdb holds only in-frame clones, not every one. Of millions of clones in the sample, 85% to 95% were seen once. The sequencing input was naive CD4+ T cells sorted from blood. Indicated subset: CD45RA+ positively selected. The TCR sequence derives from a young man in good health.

The CDR3 sequence: CASSLMVSSYEQYF. As DNA, the CDR3 is TGCGCCAGCAGCTTGATGGTCAGCTCCTACGAGCAGTACTTC. The gene calls are TRBV5-1 and TRBJ2-7; D not certain. This CDR3 contains 14 residues. Per germline, CDR1 SGHRS and CDR2 YFSETQ. V was cut by 1 base and J by 0 bases, with 8 bases left in between.